This record covers a single T cell receptor (beta chain). The antigen is not known. Sequenced by immunoSEQ multiplex PCR; TCRdb stores in-frame clones only, minus some. The sample has 85,000 to 100,000 clones, around 92% seen once. V was clipped by 5 bases and J by 2 bases; unmatched bases: 6. The CDR3 is 15 amino acids. From germline, CDR1 is PRHDT and CDR2 FYEKMQ (reference sequence). This sample is part of a study of graft-versus-host responses after intestinal transplantation. Overall study context: Those transplanted obtained multivisceral, liver-intestinal, or isolated intestinal grafts. Study observations and caveats: Detected in recipient marrow were GvH clones, some of which were first observed in ileum or blood. Early post-transplant HvG declines were associated with peak circulating GvH clone levels.

The TCR sequence derives from a human donor who was the organ donor for an intestinal transplant. This sequence joins TRBV13 and TRBJ1-1; TRBD1 agrees at 9 bases. The starting material was unstimulated CD8+ T cells sorted from spleen or lymph node cells, obtained before transplant. CDR3 DNA: TGTGCCAGCAGCCCAGAGGGACAGGGTAACACTGAAGCTTTCTTT. It encodes CASSPEGQGNTEAFF.